This T cell receptor beta chain was identified during a study of cytomegalovirus exposure and HLA in healthy donors. The PCR employed 60 Vbeta primers together with 13 Jbeta primers. Data came from immunoSEQ multiplex PCR; TCRdb stores just in-frame clones and leaves some out. The repertoire holds around 210,000 clones, with roughly three quarters as singletons. The ends were cut back, 2 bases at V and 2 bases at J, with 8 bases in the middle. The germline V gene encodes CDR1 MRHNA and CDR2 SNTAGT. This CDR3 has 14 residues. This clone was detected once. Material: PBMCs. The chain combines TRBV6-4 with TRBJ2-3; D is perhaps TRBD1 (5 bases). This TCR came from a man aged 45 to 65 in good health and CMV-seronegative. DNA for the CDR3: TGTGCCAGCAGTGACGGACAACACACAGATACGCAGTATTTT. The encoded protein is CASSDGQHTDTQYF.